This T cell receptor (beta chain) was recovered during a study of identical twins. TCRdb passed the 5' RACE reads through MiXCR, listing each CDR3 protein once. This table holds roughly 720,000 distinct CDR3 sequences, around a sixth found once. V was clipped by 3 bases and J by 8 bases, with 28 bases between them. The CDR3 runs to 19 residues. These data were also filed under a second study, of T cells expressing NK-cell markers. As reported in that work: Dominant NKG2C+ clonotypes in roughly 6 donors made up roughly 1.0-7.0% of CD8+ T cells. These clonotypes, the leaders elsewhere, also led the CD3+CD56-NKG2C+ fraction in a handful of donors. There remained a lack of clarity about HCMV specificity of expanded NKG2C+ T cell clones.

The V gene is TRBV12-3 or TRBV12-4, the J gene TRBJ1-4; no definite D call. The receptor comes from a woman aged 18-29 years in good health. The sequenced material came from PBMCs. CDR3 in amino acids: CASSLNPEQFSYSFEKLFF. CDR3 bases: TGTGCCAGCAGTTTGAACCCCGAGCAATTTTCATACTCTTTCGAAAAACTGTTTTTT.